What follows describes a single TCR beta chain. This record belongs to a study of blood T cell repertoires in COVID-19. Study overall: Samples representing acute and convalescent COVID-19 were sourced from the United States, Italy and Spain.

CDR3 length equals 14 residues. The germline V gene encodes CDR1 GTSNPN and CDR2 SVGIG (reference sequence). Trimming took 1 base from V and 5 from J, leaving 11 bases between them. Study processing details: Reference gene primer amplification in the assay estimated nucleated cell counts. Data came from immunoSEQ multiplex PCR; TCRdb stores just in-frame clones and leaves some out. V, J and clone size are those of that table, while D and trimming were read from the DNA. The sample gives about 80,000 clones, approximately 80% of which show up once; about a third is in the top ten. The sample consisted of peripheral blood. This receptor was obtained from a woman in her 70s with acute or convalescent COVID-19. This rearrangement joins TRBV30 to TRBJ1-4; D uncertain. CDR3 DNA sequence: TGTGCCTGGAGTGGAACGGACTTGAATGAAAAACTGTTTTTT. Its translation: CAWSGTDLNEKLFF.